The sequence of this TCR beta chain was determined in a study of PD-1 blockade in classical Hodgkin lymphoma. This CDR3 is built from 15 residues. The V end lost 1 base, the J end lost 2 bases, and 9 bases lay between the germline ends. Germline lookup yields CDR1 MGHRA and CDR2 YSYEKL. Profiled with immunoSEQ multiplex PCR; TCRdb holds only in-frame clones, not every one. This table holds about 47,000 clones, more than 75% found once. Time point denoted: cycle 4 day 1 (C4D1), after less than 7 weeks of nivolumab. Every single patient, without exception, relapsed after autologous stem cell transplantation, and brentuximab vedotin exposure varied.

The receptor was isolated from a human donor with classical Hodgkin lymphoma. The specimen comprised peripheral blood mononuclear cells (PBMCs), sampled before the fourth cycle of nivolumab. V is TRBV4-1 and J is TRBJ1-5, with unresolved D. CDR3 bases: TGCGCCAGCAGCCAAGTTGCACGGGGCAATCAGCCCCAGCATTTT. Protein sequence: CASSQVARGNQPQHF.